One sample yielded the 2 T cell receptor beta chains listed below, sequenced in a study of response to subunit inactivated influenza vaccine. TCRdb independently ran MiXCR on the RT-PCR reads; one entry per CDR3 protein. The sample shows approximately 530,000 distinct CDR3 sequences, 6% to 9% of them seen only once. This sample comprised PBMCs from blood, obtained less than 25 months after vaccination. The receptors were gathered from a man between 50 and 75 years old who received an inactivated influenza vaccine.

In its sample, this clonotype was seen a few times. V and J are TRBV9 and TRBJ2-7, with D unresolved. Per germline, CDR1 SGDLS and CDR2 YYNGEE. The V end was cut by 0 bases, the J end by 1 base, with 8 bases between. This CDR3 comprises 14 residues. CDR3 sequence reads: CASSVATDSYEQYF. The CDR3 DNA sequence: TGTGCCAGCAGCGTAGCTACTGATTCCTACGAGCAGTACTTC.

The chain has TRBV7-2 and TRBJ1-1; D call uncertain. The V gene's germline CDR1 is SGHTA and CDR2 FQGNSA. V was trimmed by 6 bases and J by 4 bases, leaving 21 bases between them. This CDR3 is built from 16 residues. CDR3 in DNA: TGTGCCAGCAGTTTCCCGCCCGGGCTTTTAGGCACTGAAGCTTTCTTT. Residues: CASSFPPGLLGTEAFF. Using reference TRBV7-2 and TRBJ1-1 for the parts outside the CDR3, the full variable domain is GAGVSQSPSNKVTEKGKDVELRCDPISGHTALYWYRQSLGQGLEFLIYFQGNSAPDKSGLPSDRFSAERTGGSVSTLTIQRTQQEDSAVYLCASSFPPGLLGTEAFFGQGTRLTVV.